This T cell receptor (beta chain) was retrieved from a study of CD8 T cells in Susac syndrome. The V and J ends lost 5 bases and 2 bases respectively, with 9 bases between them. Germline V lookup: CDR1 DFQATT, CDR2 SNEGSKA (reference sequence). CDR3 length: 12 residues. High-throughput TCR beta sequencing covered peripheral CD8+ and CD4+ T cells. TEMRA cells were enriched by FACS, while CD8+ and CD4+ T cells were obtained through a negative isolation that was performed magnetically. A quantity of about 0.5 to 1 ug RNA underwent reverse transcription using random hexamers. Coverage of TCR beta CDR3 amplification by immunoSEQ multiplex PCR extended to 54 Vbeta and 13 Jbeta. TCRdb independently ran MiXCR on the immunoSEQ multiplex PCR reads; one entry per CDR3 protein. The sample lists approximately 180,000 distinct CDR3 sequences, 90% to 95% occurring once. Study-wide findings and caveats: The study's TCR sequencing and HLA analysis drew on a certain number of individuals. That number was acknowledged as relatively small.

As concerns this clonotype: Its antigen is unknown.

V and J are TRBV20-1 and TRBJ1-1, with unresolved D. The sequencing input was CD4+ T cells from PBMCs. This clonotype was obtained from a human donor with multiple sclerosis. The CDR3 DNA reads TGCAGTGCTCCTCTAATAAACACTGAAGCTTTCTTT. This gives the protein CSAPLINTEAFF.